Detailed here is one T cell receptor beta chain. Germline V lookup: CDR1 LNHNV, CDR2 YYDKDF (reference sequence). This CDR3 region has 15 residues. V lost 1 base and J 3 bases, leaving 13 bases between the germline ends. This sample is drawn from a study of control samples from healthy donors and cancer patients. The method was immunoSEQ multiplex PCR; TCRdb's version includes in-frame clones alone and lacks a portion of them. The data contain about 89,000 clones, 85% to 90% of them singletons. This sequence joins TRBV15 and TRBJ2-7; D is tentatively TRBD1 or TRBD2 (5 bases each). The TCR sequence derives from a woman between 35 and 50 years old in good health. Sequenced material: blood. The CDR3, as DNA: TGTGCCACCAGCAGAGCCGGGGACGGAAGCTACGAGCAGTACTTC. Translation gives CATSRAGDGSYEQYF.